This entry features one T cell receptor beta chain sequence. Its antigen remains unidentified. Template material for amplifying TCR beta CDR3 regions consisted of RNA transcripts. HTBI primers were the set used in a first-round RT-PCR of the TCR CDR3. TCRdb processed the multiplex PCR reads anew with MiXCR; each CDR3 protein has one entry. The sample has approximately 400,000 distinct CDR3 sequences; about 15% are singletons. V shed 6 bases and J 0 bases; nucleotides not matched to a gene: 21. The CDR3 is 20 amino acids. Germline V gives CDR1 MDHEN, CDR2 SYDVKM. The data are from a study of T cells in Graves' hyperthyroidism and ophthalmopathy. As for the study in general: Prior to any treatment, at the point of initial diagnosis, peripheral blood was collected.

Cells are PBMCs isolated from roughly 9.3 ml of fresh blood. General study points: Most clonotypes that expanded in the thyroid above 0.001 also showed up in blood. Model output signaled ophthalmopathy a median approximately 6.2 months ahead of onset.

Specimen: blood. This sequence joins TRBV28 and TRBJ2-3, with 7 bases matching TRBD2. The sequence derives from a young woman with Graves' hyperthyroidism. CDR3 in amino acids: CASSLRGGFSDVRSTDTQYF. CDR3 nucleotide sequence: TGTGCCAGCAGCCTCCGCGGGGGATTTAGCGACGTAAGGAGCACAGATACGCAGTATTTT.